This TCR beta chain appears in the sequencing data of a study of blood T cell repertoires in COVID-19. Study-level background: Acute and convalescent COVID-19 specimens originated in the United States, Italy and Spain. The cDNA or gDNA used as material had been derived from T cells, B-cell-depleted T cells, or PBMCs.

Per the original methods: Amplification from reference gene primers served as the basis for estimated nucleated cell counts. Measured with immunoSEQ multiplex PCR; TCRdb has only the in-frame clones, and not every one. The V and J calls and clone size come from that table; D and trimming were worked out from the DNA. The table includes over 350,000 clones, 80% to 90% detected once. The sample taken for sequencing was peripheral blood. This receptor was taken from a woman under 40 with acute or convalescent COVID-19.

The CDR3 nucleotides read TGTGCCAGCACCACGGACAGGGACGATGAGCAGTTCTTC. This gives the protein CASTTDRDDEQFF. The gene calls are TRBV2 and TRBJ2-1; 8 bases fit TRBD1. The germline gives CDR1 SNHLY, CDR2 FYNNEI. The CDR3 is 13 amino acids. After removal of 7 bases from V and 8 bases from J, the junction contained 7 bases not matched to a gene.